These 7 T cell receptor beta chains were sequenced from one sample in a study of OX40 agonist ivuxolimab in advanced cancers. Clones were sequenced by immunoSEQ multiplex PCR, and TCRdb holds only the in-frame ones, with some missing. The table includes 50,000 to 65,000 clones, roughly 90% detected once. Sequencing used CD4+ or CD8+ T cells sorted from blood, obtained in a trial of the OX40 agonist ivuxolimab. These receptors were collected from an adult with an advanced solid tumor such as melanoma, head and neck, liver or kidney cancer.

V is TRBV11-3 and J is TRBJ2-3, with TRBD2 matching 7 bases. The CDR3 is 19 residues long. Losses at the gene ends were 0 bases for V and 3 bases for J; bases not matched to a gene: 15. CDR1 is SGHNT, CDR2 YENEEA, per germline. The CDR3 coding sequence is TGTGCCAGCAGCTTAGATTGGGCTAGCGGCCCCCTCGGTACAGATACGCAGTATTTT. Amino acid sequence: CASSLDWASGPLGTDTQYF.

The rearrangement links TRBV28 to TRBJ1-2; perhaps TRBD1 as D (5 bases). The CDR3 totals 13 residues. The germline gives CDR1 MDHEN, CDR2 SYDVKM. With 4 bases removed from V and 4 bases from J, the gap between germline ends came to 10 bases. The CDR3 nucleotides read TGTGCCAGCAGTTCAGGCAGGGCCTATGGCTACACCTTC. Translated, it gives CASSSGRAYGYTF.

This clone has at least ten counts. The chain couples TRBV11-3 to TRBJ1-1; no reliable D call. Germline CDR1 reads SGHNT; CDR2 reads YENEEA. CDR3 size: 13 residues. The germline V and J ends were trimmed by 5 bases and 2 bases, with 9 bases remaining between them. The CDR3 DNA follows: TGTGCCAGCAGCCCCGGAGCAAACACTGAAGCTTTCTTT. This sequence encodes CASSPGANTEAFF.

The V call is TRBV6-5, the J call TRBJ1-4; the D is unclear. The ends were cut back, 0 bases at V and 8 bases at J, with 7 bases in the middle. The CDR3 runs to 13 residues. Germline assignment: CDR1 MNHEY and CDR2 SVGAGI. The chain's CDR3 is CASSYSKREKLFF. The CDR3 nucleotides are TGTGCCAGCAGTTACTCGAAGAGGGAAAAACTGTTTTTT.

J is TRBJ2-6 and V is TRBV7-8; D is possibly TRBD1 (6 bases). This CDR3 spans 18 amino acids. Germline V gives CDR1 SGHVS, CDR2 FQNEAQ. The germline V and J ends were trimmed by 3 bases and 0 bases, with 15 bases remaining between them. The CDR3 loop reads CASSFIGGFFSGANVLTF. For the CDR3, the DNA is TGTGCCAGCAGCTTCATTGGGGGCTTCTTCTCTGGGGCCAACGTCCTGACTTTC.

The rearrangement uses TRBV7-3 and TRBJ2-7, with 8 bases lining up with TRBD1. Losses at the gene ends were 3 bases for V and 5 bases for J; bases not matched to a gene: 6. The CDR3 contains 14 residues. The germline V gene encodes CDR1 SGHTA and CDR2 FQGTGA. CDR3 amino acids: CASSFGQGTHEQYF. The CDR3 DNA reads as TGTGCCAGCAGCTTCGGACAGGGTACCCACGAGCAGTACTTC.

The chain combines TRBV27 with TRBJ2-7; either TRBD1 or TRBD2 may supply D (5 bases each). Germline values: CDR1 MNHEY, CDR2 SMNVEV (reference sequence). This CDR3 is built from 14 residues. Deletions cut 6 bases from V and 1 base from J, with 13 bases between. This CDR3 is CASRAGGGSYEQYF. CDR3 nucleotides: TGTGCCAGCAGGGCCGGTGGGGGTTCCTACGAGCAGTACTTC.